This is a list of T cell receptor beta chains from one sample in a study of blood T cell repertoires in COVID-19. Some clones are missing from TCRdb's copy, which holds only in-frame ones; the method was immunoSEQ multiplex PCR. The sample yields around 300,000 clones, approximately 89% seen once. Sequencing input: PBMCs or T cells enriched from blood (not recorded which). The origin of the receptors is a woman aged 60-70 years who had recovered from COVID-19. Each CDR3 is given with its conserved first and last residue. The order of the fields is clone size, J gene, V gene, D gene, CDR3 DNA, CDR3 protein. The D gene is left open where the match is weak. Clone size, where shown, is once, few, many, or a class for clones that have expanded.

size: .; J: TRBJ1-2; V: TRBV5-5; D: .; DNA: TGTGCCAGCAGCTTGGCCATACAGGATGGCTACACCTTC; CDR3: CASSLAIQDGYTF
size: .; J: TRBJ1-6; V: TRBV28; D: TRBD1; DNA: TGTGCCAGCAGTGAACCGGGACAGGGTAACAATTCACCCCTCCACTTT; CDR3: CASSEPGQGNNSPLHF
size: .; J: TRBJ2-3; V: TRBV30; D: TRBD2; DNA: TGTGCCTGGAGTGCGGGGGGGGCTCAGTATTTT; CDR3: CAWSAGGAQYF
size: .; J: TRBJ2-1; V: TRBV30; D: .; DNA: TGTGCCTGGAGTGTAAACCCGCAGGGATACAATGAGCAGTTCTTC; CDR3: CAWSVNPQGYNEQFF
size: .; J: TRBJ1-5; V: TRBV28; D: .; DNA: TGTGCCAGCAAGGAGAAAGGAAGTCAGCCCCAGCATTTT; CDR3: CASKEKGSQPQHF
size: .; J: TRBJ2-3; V: TRBV14; D: TRBD2; DNA: TGTGCCAGCAGCCCGCTAGCGGGAGCTACAGATACGCAGTATTTT; CDR3: CASSPLAGATDTQYF
size: once; J: TRBJ2-1; V: TRBV5-1; D: TRBD2; DNA: TGCGCCAGCAGCTTGTTCCCTAGCGGGAATGAGCAGTTCTTC; CDR3: CASSLFPSGNEQFF
size: .; J: TRBJ2-1; V: TRBV9; D: TRBD1; DNA: TGTGCCAGCAGCGTTGGGGGACAGGGACACAATGAGCAGTTCTTC; CDR3: CASSVGGQGHNEQFF
size: .; J: TRBJ1-5; V: TRBV19; D: TRBD1; DNA: TGTGCCACCAAATCGTCCGGGACAGGTGGCCAGCATTTT; CDR3: CATKSSGTGGQHF
size: .; J: TRBJ1-2; V: TRBV6-1; D: TRBD1; DNA: TGTGCCAGCAGTGAGGGACAGGGGGCCTATTATGGCTACACCTTC; CDR3: CASSEGQGAYYGYTF
size: .; J: TRBJ2-2; V: TRBV4-2; D: .; DNA: TGTGCCAGCAGCCAAGAAACATGGGCAGGATACTCCGGGGAGCTGTTTTTT; CDR3: CASSQETWAGYSGELFF
size: .; J: TRBJ1-4; V: TRBV6-5; D: TRBD1; DNA: TGTGCCAGCAGTTATGACAGGGAGTCGGTAAAACTGTTTTTT; CDR3: CASSYDRESVKLFF
size: .; J: TRBJ2-7; V: TRBV2; D: .; DNA: TGTGCCAGCAGTGAACAGGGTTTGGGCTACGAGCAGTACTTC; CDR3: CASSEQGLGYEQYF
size: few; J: TRBJ1-1; V: TRBV5-1; D: .; DNA: TGCGCCAGCAGCCGCGTTGGGGCGGGGACTGAAGCTTTCTTT; CDR3: CASSRVGAGTEAFF
size: once; J: TRBJ2-3; V: TRBV6-5; D: .; DNA: TGTGCCAGCAGTTACTCGCCAGGGAAAGATACGCAGTATTTT; CDR3: CASSYSPGKDTQYF